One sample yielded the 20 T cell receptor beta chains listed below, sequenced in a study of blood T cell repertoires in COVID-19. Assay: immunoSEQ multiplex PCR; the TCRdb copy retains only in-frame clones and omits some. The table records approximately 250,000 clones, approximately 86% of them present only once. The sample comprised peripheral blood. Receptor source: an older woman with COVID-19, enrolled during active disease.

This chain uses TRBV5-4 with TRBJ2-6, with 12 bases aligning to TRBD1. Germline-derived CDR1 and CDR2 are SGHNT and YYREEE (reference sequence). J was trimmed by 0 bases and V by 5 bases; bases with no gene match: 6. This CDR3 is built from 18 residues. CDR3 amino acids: CASRAGTGGFSGANVLTF. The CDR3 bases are TGTGCCAGCAGGGCCGGGACAGGGGGCTTCTCTGGGGCCAACGTCCTGACTTTC.

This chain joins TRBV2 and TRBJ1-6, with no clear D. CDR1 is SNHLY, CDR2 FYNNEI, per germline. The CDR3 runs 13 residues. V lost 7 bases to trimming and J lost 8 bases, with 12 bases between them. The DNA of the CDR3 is TGTGCCAGCATACGTGACGGAGATTCACCCCTCCACTTT. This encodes CASIRDGDSPLHF.

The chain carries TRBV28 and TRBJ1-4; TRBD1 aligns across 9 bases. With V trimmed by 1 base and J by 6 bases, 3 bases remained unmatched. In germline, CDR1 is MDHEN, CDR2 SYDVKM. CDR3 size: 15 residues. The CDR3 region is CASSLSGTGHEKLFF. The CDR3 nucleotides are TGTGCCAGCAGTTTATCCGGGACAGGGCATGAAAAACTGTTTTTT.

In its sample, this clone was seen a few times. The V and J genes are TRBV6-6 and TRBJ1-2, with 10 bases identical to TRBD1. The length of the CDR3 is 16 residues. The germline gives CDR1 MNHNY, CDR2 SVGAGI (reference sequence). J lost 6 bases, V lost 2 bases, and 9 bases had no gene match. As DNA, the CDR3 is TGTGCCAGCAGTTACCAGGGGTCCGGGACAGGGGATGGCTACACCTTC. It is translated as CASSYQGSGTGDGYTF.

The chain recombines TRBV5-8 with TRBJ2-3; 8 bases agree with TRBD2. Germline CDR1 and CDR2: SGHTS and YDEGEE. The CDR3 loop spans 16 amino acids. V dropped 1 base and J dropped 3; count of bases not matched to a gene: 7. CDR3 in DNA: TGTGCCAGCAGCTTGCAACTAGCGGCACATACAGATACGCAGTATTTT. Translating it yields CASSLQLAAHTDTQYF. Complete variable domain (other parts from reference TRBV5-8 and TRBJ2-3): EAGVTQSPTHLIKTRGQQATLRCSPISGHTSVYWYQQALGLGLQFLLWYDEGEERNRGNFPPRFSGRQFPNYSSELNVNALELEDSALYLCASSLQLAAHTDTQYFGPGTRLTVL.

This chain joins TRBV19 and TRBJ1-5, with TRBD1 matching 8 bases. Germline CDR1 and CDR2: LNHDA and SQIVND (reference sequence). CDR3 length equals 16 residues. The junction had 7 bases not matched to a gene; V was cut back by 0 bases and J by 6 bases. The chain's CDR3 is CASSIETDRASQPQHF. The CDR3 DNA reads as TGTGCCAGTAGTATAGAAACGGACAGGGCGAGTCAGCCCCAGCATTTT.

The CDR3 loop is CASSIQAGARFTEAFF. The CDR3 DNA reads TGTGCCAGTAGTATACAGGCAGGGGCTAGGTTCACTGAAGCTTTCTTT. V is TRBV19 and J is TRBJ1-1; possible D gene TRBD1, 6 bases. Trimming removed 2 bases from V and 4 bases from J, with 17 bases in between. CDR1 LNHDA and CDR2 SQIVND come from the germline V gene (reference sequence). The CDR3 covers 16 residues.

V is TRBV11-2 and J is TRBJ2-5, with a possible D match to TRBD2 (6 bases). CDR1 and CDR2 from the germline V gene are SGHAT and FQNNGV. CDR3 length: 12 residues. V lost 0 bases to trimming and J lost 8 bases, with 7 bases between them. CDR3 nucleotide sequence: TGTGCCAGCAGCTTAGATGCGGGAACCCAGTACTTC. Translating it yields CASSLDAGTQYF.

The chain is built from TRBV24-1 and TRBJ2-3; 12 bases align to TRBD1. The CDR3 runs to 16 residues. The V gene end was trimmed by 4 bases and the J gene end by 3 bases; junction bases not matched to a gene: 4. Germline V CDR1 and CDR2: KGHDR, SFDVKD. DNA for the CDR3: TGTGCCACCAGTGACTTGGGACAGGGGGCAACAGATACGCAGTATTTT. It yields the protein CATSDLGQGATDTQYF.

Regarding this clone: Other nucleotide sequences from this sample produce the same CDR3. The CDR3 sequence is CSVGQGNQPQHF. CDR3 DNA sequence: TGCAGCGTGGGACAAGGGAATCAGCCCCAGCATTTT. This chain joins TRBV29-1 and TRBJ1-5; weak D call: TRBD1 (6 bases). The germline V gene has CDR1 SQVTM and CDR2 ANQGSEA. The CDR3 has 12 residues. V shed 6 bases and J shed 4 bases, with 10 bases lying between them.

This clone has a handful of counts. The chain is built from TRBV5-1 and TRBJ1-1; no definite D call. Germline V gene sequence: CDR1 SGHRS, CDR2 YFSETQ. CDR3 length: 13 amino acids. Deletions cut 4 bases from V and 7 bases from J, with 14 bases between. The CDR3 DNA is TGCGCCAGCAGCATAGTGAGTTCCGTTGAAGCTTTCTTT. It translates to CASSIVSSVEAFF. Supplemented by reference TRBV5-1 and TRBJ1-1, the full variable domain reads KAGVTQTPRYLIKTRGQQVTLSCSPISGHRSVSWYQQTPGQGLQFLFEYFSETQRNKGNFPGRFSGRQFSNSRSEMNVSTLELGDSALYLCASSIVSSVEAFFGQGTRLTVV.

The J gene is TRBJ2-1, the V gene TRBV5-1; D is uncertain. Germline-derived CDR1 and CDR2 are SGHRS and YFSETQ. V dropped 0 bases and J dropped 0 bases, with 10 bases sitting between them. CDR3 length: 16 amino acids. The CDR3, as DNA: TGCGCCAGCAGCTTGGTGCGCGGAAGCTCCTACAATGAGCAGTTCTTC. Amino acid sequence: CASSLVRGSSYNEQFF. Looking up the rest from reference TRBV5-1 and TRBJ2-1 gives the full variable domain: KAGVTQTPRYLIKTRGQQVTLSCSPISGHRSVSWYQQTPGQGLQFLFEYFSETQRNKGNFPGRFSGRQFSNSRSEMNVSTLELGDSALYLCASSLVRGSSYNEQFFGPGTRLTVL.

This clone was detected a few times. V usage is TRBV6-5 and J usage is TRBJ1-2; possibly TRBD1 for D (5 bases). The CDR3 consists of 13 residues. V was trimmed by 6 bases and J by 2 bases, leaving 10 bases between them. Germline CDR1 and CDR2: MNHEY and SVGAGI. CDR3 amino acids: CASRPGKNYGYTF. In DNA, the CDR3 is TGTGCCAGCAGGCCAGGGAAGAACTATGGCTACACCTTC.

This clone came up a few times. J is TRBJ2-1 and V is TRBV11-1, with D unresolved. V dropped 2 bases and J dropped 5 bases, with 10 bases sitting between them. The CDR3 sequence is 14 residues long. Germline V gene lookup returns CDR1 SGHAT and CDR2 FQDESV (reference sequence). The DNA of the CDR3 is TGTGCCAGCAGCTTAATTCGGAGCAACAATGAGCAGTTCTTC. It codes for CASSLIRSNNEQFF.

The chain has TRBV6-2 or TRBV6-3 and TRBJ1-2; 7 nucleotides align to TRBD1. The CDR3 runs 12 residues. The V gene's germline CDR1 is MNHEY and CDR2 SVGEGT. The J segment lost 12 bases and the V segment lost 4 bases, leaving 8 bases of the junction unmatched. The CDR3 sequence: CASSFPDRPDTF. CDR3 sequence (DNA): TGTGCCAGCAGTTTCCCGGACAGGCCGGACACCTTC.

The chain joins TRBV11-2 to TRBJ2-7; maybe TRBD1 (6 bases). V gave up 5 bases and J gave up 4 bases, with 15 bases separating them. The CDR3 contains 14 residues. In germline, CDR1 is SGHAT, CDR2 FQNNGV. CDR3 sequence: CASSRVGARYEQYF. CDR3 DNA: TGTGCCAGCAGCCGGGTGGGGGCGCGGTACGAGCAGTACTTC.

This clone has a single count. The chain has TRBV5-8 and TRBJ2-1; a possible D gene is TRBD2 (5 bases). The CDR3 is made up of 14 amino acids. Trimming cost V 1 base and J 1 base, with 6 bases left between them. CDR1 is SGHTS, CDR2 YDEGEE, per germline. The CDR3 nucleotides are TGTGCCAGCAGCTTGACGGGATCCTACAATGAGCAGTTCTTC. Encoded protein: CASSLTGSYNEQFF. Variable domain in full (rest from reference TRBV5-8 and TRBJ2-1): EAGVTQSPTHLIKTRGQQATLRCSPISGHTSVYWYQQALGLGLQFLLWYDEGEERNRGNFPPRFSGRQFPNYSSELNVNALELEDSALYLCASSLTGSYNEQFFGPGTRLTVL.

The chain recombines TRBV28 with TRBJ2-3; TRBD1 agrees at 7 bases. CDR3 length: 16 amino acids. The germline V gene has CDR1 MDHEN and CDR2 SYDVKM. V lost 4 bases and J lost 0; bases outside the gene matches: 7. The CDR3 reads CASSSRNRGSTDTQYF. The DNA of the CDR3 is TGTGCCAGCAGTTCGCGGAACAGGGGTAGCACAGATACGCAGTATTTT. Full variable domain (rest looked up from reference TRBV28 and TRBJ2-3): DVKVTQSSRYLVKRTGEKVFLECVQDMDHENMFWYRQDPGLGLRLIYFSYDVKMKEKGDIPEGYSVSREKKERFSLILESASTNQTSMYLCASSSRNRGSTDTQYFGPGTRLTVL.

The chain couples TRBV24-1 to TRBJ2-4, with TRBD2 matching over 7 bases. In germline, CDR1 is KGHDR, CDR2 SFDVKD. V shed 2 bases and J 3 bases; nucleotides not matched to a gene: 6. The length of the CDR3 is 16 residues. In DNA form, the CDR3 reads TGTGCCACCAGTGATTCACCCCCGGGGGGCAAAAACATTCAGTACTTC. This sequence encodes CATSDSPPGGKNIQYF.

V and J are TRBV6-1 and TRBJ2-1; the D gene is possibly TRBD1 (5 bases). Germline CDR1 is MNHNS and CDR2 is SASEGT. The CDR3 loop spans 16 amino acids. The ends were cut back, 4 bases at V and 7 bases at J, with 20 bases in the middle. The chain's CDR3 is CASSARVGPTQNEQFF. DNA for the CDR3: TGTGCCAGCAGTGCACGGGTGGGGCCCACACAGAATGAGCAGTTCTTC.